The 20 T cell receptor beta chains presented below share a single source sample, sequenced in a study of blood T cell repertoires in COVID-19. TCRdb's table, derived via immunoSEQ multiplex PCR, lists solely in-frame clones and lacks some. The table lists 25,000 to 30,000 clones, 83% of them singletons. The sequenced sample consisted of peripheral blood. These receptors came from a human donor in a cohort sampled during active COVID-19.

The chain recombines TRBV18 with TRBJ2-7, with TRBD2 matching over 7 bases. Germline trimming cut 3 bases from V and 3 bases from J; bases unmatched to any gene: 5. Looked up from germline, CDR1 is KGHSH and CDR2 is LQKENI. The CDR3 is 14 amino acids. Written as DNA, the CDR3 is TGTGCCAGCTCACCGGGGGGGAAGTTCTACGAGCAGTACTTC. This sequence encodes CASSPGGKFYEQYF.

The CDR3 spells CASSLCLGGPCTGELFF. In nucleotides, the CDR3 is TGTGCCAGCAGCTTATGTCTTGGAGGGCCTTGCACCGGGGAGCTGTTTTTT. The genes are TRBV7-3 and TRBJ2-2, with a tentative D call TRBD2 (6 bases). Trimming removed 2 bases from V and 4 bases from J, with 17 bases in between. Per the germline V gene, CDR1 is SGHTA and CDR2 is FQGTGA. This CDR3 contains 17 residues.

This chain connects TRBV5-1 to TRBJ1-2, with 9 bases identical to TRBD1. V was pared by 0 bases and J by 7 bases, with 4 bases of the junction left unmatched. The CDR3 covers 14 residues. Germline V CDR1 and CDR2: SGHRS, YFSETQ. The CDR3 DNA sequence: TGCGCCAGCAGCTTGGACAGGGGGCAGGGTGGCTACACCTTC. Residues: CASSLDRGQGGYTF.

V gene TRBV4-3 combines with J gene TRBJ2-3; TRBD2 matches at 7 bases. The ends lost 1 base at V and 8 bases at J; junction bases unmatched: 6. CDR1 LGHNA and CDR2 YSLEER come from the germline V gene. The CDR3 covers 14 residues. CDR3: CASSQGGGFATQYF. The CDR3 region has the DNA TGCGCCAGCAGCCAAGGGGGGGGTTTTGCTACGCAGTATTTT.

The chain employs TRBV6-5 and TRBJ2-1, with 11 positions matching TRBD2. V was pared by 4 bases and J by 9 bases, with 8 bases of the junction left unmatched. CDR1 and CDR2 (germline): MNHEY, SVGAGI. The CDR3 is made up of 15 amino acids. The CDR3 spells CASSSLAGGPAEQFF. The CDR3 DNA sequence: TGTGCCAGCAGTTCCTTAGCGGGGGGGCCAGCTGAGCAGTTCTTC.

This clone was found a few times. The rearrangement joins TRBV5-1 to TRBJ2-7; TRBD1 aligns across 7 bases. V dropped 4 bases and J dropped 5; count of bases not matched to a gene: 9. This CDR3 has 14 amino acids. Germline V gene data show CDR1 as SGHRS and CDR2 as YFSETQ. The CDR3 DNA reads as TGCGCCAGCAGCCGGGACCTTGACAGGGACGAGCAGTACTTC. Encoded protein: CASSRDLDRDEQYF.

The chain combines TRBV3-1 (or the pseudogene TRBV3-2) with TRBJ1-5; D gene unclear. The CDR3 length is 17 residues. V was pared by 1 base and J by 0 bases, with 13 bases between. The germline V gene encodes CDR1 LGHDT and CDR2 YNNKEL (reference sequence). In nucleotides, the CDR3 is TGTGCCAGCAGCCAAGGGGCCTGGTCTTATAGCAATCAGCCCCAGCATTTT. It translates to CASSQGAWSYSNQPQHF.

The chain employs TRBV5-5 and TRBJ1-6; 8 bases align to TRBD1. CDR1 is SGHKS and CDR2 is YYEKEE in the germline V gene (reference sequence). The CDR3 contains 15 residues. The ends lost 3 bases at V and 7 bases at J; junction bases unmatched: 6. The CDR3 DNA follows: TGTGCCAGCAGCTCCGGACAGGGTGGGAATTCACCCCTCCACTTT. It codes for CASSSGQGGNSPLHF.

The chain joins TRBV19 to TRBJ2-1; 9 nucleotides line up with TRBD1. The CDR3 extends over 14 amino acids. Trimming at V came to 5 bases and at J to 2 bases, leaving 1 base not matched to a gene. The germline CDR1 and CDR2 sequences are LNHDA and SQIVND (reference sequence). The CDR3 nucleotides are TGTGCCAGTAGTGGGGACAGGGCCTACAATGAGCAGTTCTTC. This sequence encodes CASSGDRAYNEQFF.

This chain links TRBV9 with TRBJ2-7; possibly TRBD2 for D (5 bases). Germline CDR1 is SGDLS and CDR2 is YYNGEE. The CDR3 runs 15 residues. V was clipped by 0 bases and J by 0 bases, with 10 bases between them. In nucleotides, the CDR3 is TGTGCCAGCAGCGTAGCTGGGGAGAGCTCCTACGAGCAGTACTTC. This sequence encodes CASSVAGESSYEQYF.

CDR3 amino acids: CASSLVASTETQYF. In DNA, the CDR3 is TGTGCCAGCAGCTTAGTGGCTAGCACAGAGACCCAGTACTTC. The chain employs TRBV13 and TRBJ2-5, with TRBD2 as a possible D gene (5 bases). The germline V gene encodes CDR1 PRHDT and CDR2 FYEKMQ (reference sequence). Trimming stripped 1 base from V and 4 bases from J, with 10 bases between. This CDR3 comprises 14 residues.

The J gene is TRBJ2-1, the V gene TRBV3-1 (or the pseudogene TRBV3-2); D is possibly TRBD2 (6 bases). CDR3 size: 14 residues. Germline assignment: CDR1 LGHDT and CDR2 YNNKEL (reference sequence). V was clipped by 3 bases and J by 9 bases, with 15 bases between them. The CDR3 spells CASSQEGLVAEQFF. In nucleotides, the CDR3 is TGTGCCAGCAGCCAGGAGGGCCTGGTGGCTGAGCAGTTCTTC.

The V call is TRBV27, the J call TRBJ1-1, with TRBD1 as a possible D gene (5 bases). Trimming took 5 bases from V and 6 from J, leaving 10 bases between them. Germline V gene data show CDR1 as MNHEY and CDR2 as SMNVEV (reference sequence). CDR3 length: 12 amino acids. CDR3 region: CASSPTGAEAFF. The DNA of the CDR3 is TGTGCCAGCAGTCCTACGGGGGCTGAAGCTTTCTTT.

The chain joins TRBV4-2 to TRBJ2-7, with D unresolved. V was shortened by 0 bases and J by 1 base, with 4 bases between the two germline ends. CDR3 length: 13 amino acids. Germline values: CDR1 LGHNA, CDR2 YNFKEQ. CDR3 region: CASSQEASYEQYF. The DNA for the CDR3 is TGTGCCAGCAGCCAAGAAGCTTCCTACGAGCAGTACTTC.

The rearrangement uses TRBV27 and TRBJ1-6; unclear D gene. Trimming stripped 7 bases from V and 0 bases from J, with 10 bases between. Germline lookup yields CDR1 MNHEY and CDR2 SMNVEV (reference sequence). This CDR3 has 15 amino acids. As DNA, the CDR3 is TGTGCCAGCACACCACAGAGCTCCTATAATTCACCCCTCCACTTT. Encoded protein: CASTPQSSYNSPLHF.

CDR3 nucleotides: TGCGCCAGCAGCCAAGAAGAGGGATTCTATGGCTACACCTTC. This gives the protein CASSQEEGFYGYTF. This chain uses TRBV4-1 with TRBJ1-2; the D is unclear. Trimming left V 0 bases short and J 4 bases short, with 9 bases between. The CDR3 extends over 14 amino acids. CDR1 and CDR2 (germline): MGHRA, YSYEKL.

The rearrangement links TRBV6-5 to TRBJ1-5; D gene uncertain. The CDR3 is 13 residues long. Germline values: CDR1 MNHEY, CDR2 SVGAGI. Trimming removed 0 bases from V and 5 bases from J, with 5 bases in between. CDR3 region: CASSYSRDQPQHF. The CDR3 DNA follows: TGTGCCAGCAGTTACTCGAGGGATCAGCCCCAGCATTTT.

The rearrangement links TRBV19 to TRBJ2-4, with D possibly being TRBD1 (6 bases). V gave up 3 bases and J gave up 4 bases, with 13 bases separating them. CDR3 size: 15 residues. CDR1 and CDR2 from the germline V gene are LNHDA and SQIVND (reference sequence). The CDR3 DNA reads TGTGCCAGTAGTATGTCGGGACAATTGAAAAACATTCAGTACTTC. It is translated as CASSMSGQLKNIQYF.

The V call is TRBV7-2, the J call TRBJ2-7; maybe TRBD2 (5 bases). The CDR3 loop spans 13 amino acids. Germline V gives CDR1 SGHTA, CDR2 FQGNSA. The V gene lost 5 bases and the J gene lost 3 bases, with 11 bases spanning the gap. The DNA for the CDR3 is TGTGCCAGCAGCAAAGCTGGAGGCTACGAGCAGTACTTC. It codes for CASSKAGGYEQYF.

Here the CDR3 DNA reads TGTGCCAGCAGTGAAGGGGAAGGGACGGGAGGGCCCCTGGAGACCCAGTACTTC. As protein: CASSEGEGTGGPLETQYF. The rearrangement uses TRBV2 and TRBJ2-5; 8 positions agree with TRBD2. After removal of 1 base from V and 5 bases from J, the junction contained 15 bases not matched to a gene. Per germline, CDR1 SNHLY and CDR2 FYNNEI. This CDR3 contains 18 residues.